This T cell receptor beta chain was captured in a study of blood T cells in healthy people across ages. The CDR3 consists of 15 residues. The ends lost 5 bases at V and 11 bases at J; junction bases unmatched: 17. Germline V lookup: CDR1 SGHDN, CDR2 FVKESK. Points from the study as a whole: More naive CD4+ cells and higher diversity were found in long-lived than in aged donors. A roughly linear age-dependent decrease characterized TCR beta diversity per million T cells.

To note about this clonotype: Its cognate antigen is unknown.

Isolation recovered at least 6 million PBMCs from every sample. Using a J-beta primer mix together with a sample-barcoded 5' primer, a second PCR was run for roughly 6 to 11 cycles. Sequencing of every sample gave 2.5 million or more CDR3-containing paired-end reads. One entry per CDR3 protein, called by TCRdb with MiXCR from the 5' RACE reads. Here the sample spans fewer than 1 million distinct CDR3 sequences, around two fifths being singletons. This TCR came from a man aged 55 to 70 in good health. Sequences were obtained from blood. The V and J genes are TRBV14 and TRBJ2-5; TRBD2 matches 7 bases. The chain's CDR3 is CASSDEGAGETEQYF. The CDR3 DNA reads TGTGCCAGCAGCGATGAGGGCGCGGGGGAAACGGAGCAGTACTTC. Together with reference TRBV14 and TRBJ2-5, the CDR3 gives the full variable domain: EAGVTQFPSHSVIEKGQTVTLRCDPISGHDNLYWYRRVMGKEIKFLLHFVKESKQDESGMPNNRFLAERTGGTYSTLKVQPAELEDSGVYFCASSDEGAGETEQYFGPGTRLLVL.